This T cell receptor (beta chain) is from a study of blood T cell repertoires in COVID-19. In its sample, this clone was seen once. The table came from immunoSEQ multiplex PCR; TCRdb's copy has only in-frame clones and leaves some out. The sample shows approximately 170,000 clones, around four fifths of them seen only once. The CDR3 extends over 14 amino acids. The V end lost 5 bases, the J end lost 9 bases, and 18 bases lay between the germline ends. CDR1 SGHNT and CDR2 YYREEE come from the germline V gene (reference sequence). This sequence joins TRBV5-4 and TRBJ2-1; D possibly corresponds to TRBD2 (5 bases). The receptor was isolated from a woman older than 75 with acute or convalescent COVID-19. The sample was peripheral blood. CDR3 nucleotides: TGTGCCAGCAGTCCGGGAAGCCGGACGGGTGAGCAGTTCTTC. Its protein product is CASSPGSRTGEQFF.